The 9 T cell receptor beta chains below come from one sample, sequenced in a study of shared clonotypes between healthy human individuals. The method was immunoSEQ multiplex PCR; TCRdb's version includes in-frame clones alone and lacks a portion of them. The sample contains millions of clones, around nine tenths of which appear only once. The source material was naive CD4+ T cells sorted from blood. The sample's subset: CD45RA+ positively selected. These TCRs come from a man aged 18 to 29 in good health.

Here the CDR3 DNA reads TGCGCCAGCCCCTCGACTAGCGGGAACACCGGGGAGCTGTTTTTT. Its protein is CASPSTSGNTGELFF. The chain has TRBV10-1 and TRBJ2-2; TRBD2 aligns across 9 bases. Germline V gene data show CDR1 as WNHNN and CDR2 as SYGVQD (reference sequence). The junction had 5 bases not matched to a gene; V was cut back by 8 bases and J by 1 base. This CDR3 is built from 15 residues.

The chain uses TRBV2 and TRBJ2-3; unclear D gene. Germline V gene data show CDR1 as SNHLY and CDR2 as FYNNEI. The CDR3 consists of 13 residues. The V gene lost 3 bases and the J gene lost 6 bases, with 10 bases spanning the gap. CDR3: CASSDGNLDTQYF. CDR3 bases: TGTGCCAGCAGTGATGGAAATTTGGATACGCAGTATTTT.

V usage is TRBV27 and J usage is TRBJ2-1, with TRBD2 matching 9 bases. The CDR3 totals 17 residues. CDR1 is MNHEY and CDR2 is SMNVEV in the germline V gene (reference sequence). After removal of 5 bases from V and 6 bases from J, the junction contained 14 bases not matched to a gene. Here the CDR3 reads CASSRGAGLAGLNEQFF. The CDR3 nucleotides are TGTGCCAGCAGTAGGGGAGCCGGGCTAGCGGGACTCAATGAGCAGTTCTTC.

This clone was counted a few times. V gene TRBV10-3 combines with J gene TRBJ1-1; no firm D call. This CDR3 is built from 15 residues. V was clipped by 2 bases and J by 7 bases, with 17 bases between them. Germline V lookup: CDR1 ENHRY, CDR2 SYGVKD. CDR3 nucleotide sequence: TGTGCCATCAGTGAGGGAGCGTTCAGCGGGTATGAAGCTTTCTTT. Amino acid sequence: CAISEGAFSGYEAFF.

This clone was seen only a few times. Other DNA sequences in the sample encode the same CDR3. The chain is built from TRBV28 and TRBJ1-1; D gene ambiguous. Looked up from germline, CDR1 is MDHEN and CDR2 is SYDVKM. V was trimmed by 3 bases and J by 0 bases, leaving 5 bases between them. The CDR3 loop spans 13 amino acids. CDR3 in amino acids: CASSFQMNTEAFF. CDR3 sequence (DNA): TGTGCCAGCAGTTTTCAGATGAACACTGAAGCTTTCTTT.

As regards this clone: At one boundary the junction diverges from the germline segment, which might be a read error. This chain uses TRBV7-7 with TRBJ1-3, with D hard to call. Germline V CDR1 and CDR2: SSHAT, FNYEAQ (reference sequence). The CDR3 is 14 residues long. The CDR3 region has the DNA TGTGCTAGCAGCAGCGGTGGCCCTGGAAACACCATATATTTT. This gives the protein CASSSGGPGNTIYF.

The chain carries TRBV2 and TRBJ2-2; D unclear. This CDR3 contains 15 residues. Germline V gene data show CDR1 as SNHLY and CDR2 as FYNNEI. Between the trimmed V and J ends, which lost 1 base and 2 bases, there was a span of 8 bases. The CDR3 region is CASSEGYPNTGELFF. CDR3 DNA: TGTGCCAGCAGTGAAGGGTACCCTAACACCGGGGAGCTGTTTTTT.

V is TRBV9 and J is TRBJ2-1; 11 bases agree with TRBD2. Germline V gives CDR1 SGDLS, CDR2 YYNGEE. This CDR3 spans 14 amino acids. The J segment lost 7 bases and the V segment lost 4 bases, leaving 4 bases of the junction unmatched. This CDR3 is CASSLAGGPNEQFF. CDR3 DNA: TGTGCCAGCAGCCTAGCGGGGGGTCCTAATGAGCAGTTCTTC.

With respect to this clone: Other DNA sequences in the sample encode the same CDR3. This chain connects TRBV5-1 to TRBJ2-2, with no clear D. This CDR3 has 13 residues. The V gene's germline CDR1 is SGHRS and CDR2 YFSETQ. Trimming stripped 0 bases from V and 5 bases from J, with 5 bases between. The CDR3 DNA follows: TGCGCCAGCAGCTTGGAAGTAACCGGGGAGCTGTTTTTT. Its translation is CASSLEVTGELFF.